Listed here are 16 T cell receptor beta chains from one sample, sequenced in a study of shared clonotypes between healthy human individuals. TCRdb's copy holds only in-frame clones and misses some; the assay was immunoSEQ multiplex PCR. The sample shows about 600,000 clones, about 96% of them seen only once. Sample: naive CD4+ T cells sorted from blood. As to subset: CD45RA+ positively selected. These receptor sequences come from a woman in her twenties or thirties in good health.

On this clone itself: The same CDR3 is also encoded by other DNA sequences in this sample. The CDR3 sequence is CASSLGLADTYEQYF. In DNA form, the CDR3 reads TGCGCCAGCAGCTTGGGTCTAGCGGATACCTACGAGCAGTACTTC. The V call is TRBV5-1, the J call TRBJ2-7, with 7 bases aligning to TRBD2. CDR1 and CDR2 (germline): SGHRS, YFSETQ. The CDR3 runs 15 residues. The trim removed 0 bases at V and 2 bases at J, leaving 5 bases unmatched.

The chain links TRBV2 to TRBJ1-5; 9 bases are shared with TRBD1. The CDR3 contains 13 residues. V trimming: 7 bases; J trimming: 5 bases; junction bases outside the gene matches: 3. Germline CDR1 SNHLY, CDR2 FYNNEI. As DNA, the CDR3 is TGTGCCAGCAATCGGGACAGGGATCAGCCCCAGCATTTT. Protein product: CASNRDRDQPQHF.

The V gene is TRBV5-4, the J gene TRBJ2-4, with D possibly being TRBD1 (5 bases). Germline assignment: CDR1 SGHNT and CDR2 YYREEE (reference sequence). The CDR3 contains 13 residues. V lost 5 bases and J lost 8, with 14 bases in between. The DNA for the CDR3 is TGTGCCAGCAGAACTACAGGTGCGGACATTCAGTACTTC. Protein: CASRTTGADIQYF.

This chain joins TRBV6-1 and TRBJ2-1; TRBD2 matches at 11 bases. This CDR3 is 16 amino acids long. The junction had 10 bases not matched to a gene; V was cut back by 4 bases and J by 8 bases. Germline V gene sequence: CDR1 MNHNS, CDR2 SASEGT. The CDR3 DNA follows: TGTGCCAGCAGTGGAGTTAGCGGGAGGGCCAGTTATGAGCAGTTCTTC. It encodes CASSGVSGRASYEQFF.

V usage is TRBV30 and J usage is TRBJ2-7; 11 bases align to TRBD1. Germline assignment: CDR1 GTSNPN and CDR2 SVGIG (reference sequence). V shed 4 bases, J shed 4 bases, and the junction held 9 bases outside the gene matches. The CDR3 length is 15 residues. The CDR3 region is CAWTQDRGRIYEQYF. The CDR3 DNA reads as TGTGCCTGGACGCAGGACAGGGGGCGTATTTACGAGCAGTACTTC.

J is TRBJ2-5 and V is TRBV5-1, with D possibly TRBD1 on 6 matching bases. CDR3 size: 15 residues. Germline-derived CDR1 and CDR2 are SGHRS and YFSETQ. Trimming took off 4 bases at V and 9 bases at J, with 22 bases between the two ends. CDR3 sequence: CASSPMAGATPAQYF. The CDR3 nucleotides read TGCGCCAGCAGCCCCATGGCAGGGGCCACCCCGGCCCAGTACTTC. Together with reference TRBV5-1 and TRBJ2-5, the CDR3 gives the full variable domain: KAGVTQTPRYLIKTRGQQVTLSCSPISGHRSVSWYQQTPGQGLQFLFEYFSETQRNKGNFPGRFSGRQFSNSRSEMNVSTLELGDSALYLCASSPMAGATPAQYFGPGTRLLVL.

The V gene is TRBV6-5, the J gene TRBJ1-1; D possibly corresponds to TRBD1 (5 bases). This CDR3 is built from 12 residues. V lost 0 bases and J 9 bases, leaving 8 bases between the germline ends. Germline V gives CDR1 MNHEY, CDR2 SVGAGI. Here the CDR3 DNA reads TGTGCCAGCAGTTACTCGAAGGGGAAAGCTTTCTTT. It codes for CASSYSKGKAFF.

CDR3 sequence (DNA): TGCGCCAGCATTTGGCTGGAAGCTAACTATGGCTACACCTTC. This gives the protein CASIWLEANYGYTF. J is TRBJ1-2 and V is TRBV10-1; no reliable D call. The V gene lost 7 bases and the J gene lost 0 bases, with 12 bases spanning the gap. Germline CDR1 is WNHNN and CDR2 is SYGVQD (reference sequence). The CDR3 runs 14 residues.

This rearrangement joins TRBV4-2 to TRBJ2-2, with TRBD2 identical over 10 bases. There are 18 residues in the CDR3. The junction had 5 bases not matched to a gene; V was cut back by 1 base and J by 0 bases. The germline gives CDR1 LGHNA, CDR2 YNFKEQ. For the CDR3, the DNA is TGTGCCAGCAGCCAAGCTACCGGGACTAGCGCGAACACCGGGGAGCTGTTTTTT. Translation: CASSQATGTSANTGELFF.

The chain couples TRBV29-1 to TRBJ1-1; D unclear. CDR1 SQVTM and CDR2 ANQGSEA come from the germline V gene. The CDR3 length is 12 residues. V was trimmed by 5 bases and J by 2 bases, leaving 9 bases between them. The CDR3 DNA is TGCAGCGTTCAAGCCAGAAACACTGAAGCTTTCTTT. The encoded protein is CSVQARNTEAFF.

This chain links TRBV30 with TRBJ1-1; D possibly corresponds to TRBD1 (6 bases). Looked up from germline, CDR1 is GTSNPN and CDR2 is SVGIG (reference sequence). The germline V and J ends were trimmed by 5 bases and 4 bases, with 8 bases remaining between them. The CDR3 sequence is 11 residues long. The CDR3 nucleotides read TGTGCCTGGGGGGGGCCCACTGAAGCTTTCTTT. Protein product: CAWGGPTEAFF.

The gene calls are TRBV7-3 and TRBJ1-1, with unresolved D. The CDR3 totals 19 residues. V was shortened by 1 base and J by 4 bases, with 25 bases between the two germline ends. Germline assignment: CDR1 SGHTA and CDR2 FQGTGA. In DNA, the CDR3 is TGTGCCAGCAGCTTAAAGGCAATTCAGGCGATTCGGGTAGGCACTGAAGCTTTCTTT. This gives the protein CASSLKAIQAIRVGTEAFF.

The CDR3 here is CASSSTSGRVFYEQYF. CDR3 in DNA: TGTGCCAGTAGTTCCACTAGCGGGCGGGTTTTCTACGAGCAGTACTTC. The chain joins TRBV19 to TRBJ2-7, with 9 bases identical to TRBD2. CDR3 length: 16 residues. Germline values: CDR1 LNHDA, CDR2 SQIVND (reference sequence). The V segment lost 5 bases and the J segment 3 bases; nucleotides outside the gene matches: 11.

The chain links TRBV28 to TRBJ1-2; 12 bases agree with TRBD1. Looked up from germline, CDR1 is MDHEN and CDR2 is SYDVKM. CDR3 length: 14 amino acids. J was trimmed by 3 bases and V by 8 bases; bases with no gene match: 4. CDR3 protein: CASWGQGADYGYTF. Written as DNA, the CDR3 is TGTGCCAGCTGGGGACAGGGGGCGGACTATGGCTACACCTTC.

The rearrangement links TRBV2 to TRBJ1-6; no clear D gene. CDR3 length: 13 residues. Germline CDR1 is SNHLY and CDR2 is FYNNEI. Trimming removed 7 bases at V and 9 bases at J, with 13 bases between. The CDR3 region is CASTRSPSSPLHF. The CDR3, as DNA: TGTGCCAGCACTCGGAGCCCAAGTTCACCCCTCCACTTT.

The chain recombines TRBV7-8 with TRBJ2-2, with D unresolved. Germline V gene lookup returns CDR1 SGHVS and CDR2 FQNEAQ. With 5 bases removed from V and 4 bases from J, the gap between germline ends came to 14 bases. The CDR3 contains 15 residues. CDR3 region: CASSRNPFGTGELFF. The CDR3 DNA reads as TGTGCCAGCAGCCGTAATCCGTTTGGCACCGGGGAGCTGTTTTTT. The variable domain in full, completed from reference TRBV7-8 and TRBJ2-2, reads GAGVSQSPRYKVAKRGQDVALRCDPISGHVSLFWYQQALGQGPEFLTYFQNEAQLDKSGLPSDRFFAERPEGSVSTLKIQRTQQEDSAVYLCASSRNPFGTGELFFGEGSRLTVL.